These T cell receptor beta chains were read from a single sample in a study of blood T cell repertoires in COVID-19. The protocol was immunoSEQ multiplex PCR, while the TCRdb copy is restricted to in-frame clones and leaves out a portion. Of some 180,000 clones listed, roughly 79% are singletons. The sample taken for sequencing was peripheral blood. The receptors here all came from a woman aged 40 to 49 with COVID-19, enrolled during active disease. Both conserved end residues are part of each CDR3. D genes are given only for firm matches. Size tells how often a clone was seen (once, few, many) or the class of an expanded clone, and some rows leave it out.

d_gene	abundance	v_gene	j_gene	CDR3nt	CDR3aa
NA	once	TRBV28	TRBJ2-2	TGTGCCAGCAGTCTTGTCACCGGGGAGCTGTTTTTT	CASSLVTGELFF
TRBD2	NA	TRBV27	TRBJ2-1	TGTGCCAGCAGTTCTCTTACTAGCGGAGCTCCCAATGAGCAGTTCTTC	CASSSLTSGAPNEQFF
TRBD2	NA	TRBV20-1	TRBJ2-5	TGCAGTGCTAGTGACCCCAGCGGGAGATGGGAGACCCAGTACTTC	CSASDPSGRWETQYF
NA	NA	TRBV7-8	TRBJ2-1	TGTGCCAGCAGCCTCAAGCGCCCACGGGTCTCTAGAGGCAATGAGCAGTTCTTC	CASSLKRPRVSRGNEQFF
NA	NA	TRBV20-1	TRBJ1-1	TGCAGTGCTAGTGGTGGAGGGCCTTCAATTAACACTGAAGCTTTCTTT	CSASGGGPSINTEAFF
TRBD2	NA	TRBV7-2	TRBJ2-5	TGTGCCAGCAGCTTAGGAGGACTAGCGGGACAAGAGACCCAGTACTTC	CASSLGGLAGQETQYF
TRBD2	NA	TRBV7-9	TRBJ2-1	TGTGCCAGCAGCGAAACCGGGCCTCGGGGGGATGAGCAGTTCTTC	CASSETGPRGDEQFF
NA	many	TRBV12-3/TRBV12-4	TRBJ1-5	TGTGCCAGCAGTTTAGGGGCGGGGAAGCCCCAGCATTTT	CASSLGAGKPQHF
TRBD2	NA	TRBV5-1	TRBJ2-2	TGCGCCAGCAGCCTGGGACTAGCGGGTGGGGAGCTGTTTTTT	CASSLGLAGGELFF
NA	NA	TRBV6-5	TRBJ1-1	TGTGCCAGCCGGAGGATTGAAGCTTTCTTT	CASRRIEAFF
TRBD1	few	TRBV4-1	TRBJ2-5	TGCGCCAGCAGCCTCCGGGACAGGGGGCGAGAGACCCAGTACTTC	CASSLRDRGRETQYF
NA	NA	TRBV10-3	TRBJ1-6	TGTGCCATCAGTGAGCCGAATTCACCCCTCCACTTT	CAISEPNSPLHF
NA	NA	TRBV2	TRBJ1-2	TGTGCCAGCATGGCGGGACTCACCGGTGGGTACACCTTC	CASMAGLTGGYTF
NA	NA	TRBV4-1	TRBJ2-2	TGCGCCAGCAGCCAAGGGGGCGGTGGCGGGGAGCTGTTTTTT	CASSQGGGGGELFF